The 9 T cell receptor beta chains below come from one sample, sequenced in a study of T-cell reconstitution after alpha-beta-depleted transplantation in children. Preparation of the TCRbeta library was carried out with unique molecular identifiers. TCRdb ran MiXCR on the PCR reads and lists one entry per CDR3 protein. The sample carries about 200,000 distinct CDR3 sequences, approximately 7% recorded once. Sequences were derived from PBMCs, sampled before TCRalphabeta/CD19-depleted stem cell transplant. Source of these receptors: a boy aged 2 to 9 with acute lymphoblastic leukemia, due to receive a stem cell transplant.

The rearrangement uses TRBV5-1 and TRBJ1-1; D not certain. Germline V gives CDR1 SGHRS, CDR2 YFSETQ. The CDR3 length is 13 residues. V lost 4 bases, J lost 1 base, and 8 bases lay in between. The CDR3 DNA reads as TGCGCCAGCAGCATGGATCCGAACACTGAAGCTTTCTTT. Residues: CASSMDPNTEAFF.

This clonotype was recorded at least ten times. CDR3 sequence: CASSQTGIRTEQYF. CDR3 coding DNA: TGTGCCAGCAGTCAGACAGGGATCCGGACCGAGCAGTACTTC. V and J are TRBV12-3 or TRBV12-4 and TRBJ2-7; 7 bases are shared with TRBD1. CDR3 length: 14 amino acids. Unmatched junction bases numbered 10, after V lost 5 bases and J lost 6 bases.

This clonotype was seen repeatedly, ten times or more. In DNA form, the CDR3 reads TGCGCCAGCAGCCTCTCTGGAAGACTAGATACGCAGTATTTT. Translating it yields CASSLSGRLDTQYF. This chain links TRBV10-2 with TRBJ2-3; the D is unclear. Germline CDR1 and CDR2: WSHSY and SAAADI. The CDR3 contains 14 residues. V shed 6 bases and J shed 5 bases, with 15 bases lying between them.

This clonotype was observed many times. A junction end diverges from the germline sequence, so it may reflect a read error. The V call is TRBV7-2, the J call TRBJ2-1; TRBD2 matches at 11 bases. The CDR3 is made up of 14 amino acids. The V gene's germline CDR1 is SGHTA and CDR2 FQGNSA. CDR3 nucleotides: TGTGCCAGCAGCCTAGCGGGAGGAGGTAATGAGCAGTTCTTC. Translation gives CASSLAGGGNEQFF.

This clonotype has more than one count but fewer than ten. V and J are TRBV5-6 and TRBJ2-7; tentatively, D is TRBD1 or TRBD2 (6 bases each). Deletions cut 0 bases from V and 9 bases from J, with 16 bases between. CDR1 and CDR2 (germline): SGHDT, YYEEEE. The CDR3 totals 14 residues. CDR3 bases: TGTGCCAGCAGCTTGGGGGGGGCGCGGGATGGGCAGTACTTC. It yields the protein CASSLGGARDGQYF.

There are many counts of this clonotype. The chain carries TRBV25-1 and TRBJ1-1; D remains ambiguous. This CDR3 is 14 amino acids long. Deletions cut 1 base from V and 1 base from J, with 7 bases between. Germline CDR1 and CDR2: MGHDK and SYGVNS. DNA of the CDR3: TGTGCCAGCAGTGAATCTGGAAGGAACACTGAAGCTTTCTTT. It translates to CASSESGRNTEAFF.

The chain has TRBV28 and TRBJ2-5, with 7 bases that match TRBD2. Germline CDR1 reads MDHEN; CDR2 reads SYDVKM. The length of the CDR3 is 13 residues. The junction had 4 bases not matched to a gene; V was cut back by 6 bases and J by 3 bases. CDR3 in DNA: TGTGCCAGCAGGTCAGGGAGGGAAGAGACCCAGTACTTC. Translating gives CASRSGREETQYF.

This clonotype was seen at least ten times. The CDR3 region is CSAPLYQETQYF. The CDR3 coding sequence is TGCAGTGCTCCCCTGTACCAAGAGACCCAGTACTTC. The chain employs TRBV20-1 and TRBJ2-5; the D is unclear. Per the germline V gene, CDR1 is DFQATT and CDR2 is SNEGSKA (reference sequence). This CDR3 comprises 12 residues. Trimming took 5 bases from V and 0 from J, leaving 7 bases between them.

The gene calls are TRBV20-1 and TRBJ2-1; D call uncertain. With 3 bases removed from V and 5 bases from J, the gap between germline ends came to 14 bases. Germline loops: CDR1 DFQATT, CDR2 SNEGSKA (reference sequence). The CDR3 is 14 amino acids. This CDR3 reads CSASAAGQNNEQFF. The CDR3 DNA reads TGCAGTGCTAGTGCGGCCGGGCAAAACAATGAGCAGTTCTTC.